Below, one TCR beta chain is given with its context. The antigen remains undetermined. This entry comes from a study of post-analysis software for immune sequencing data. Whole-study findings and limits: There were roughly 5 TRBV segments more frequent in patients than controls, and TRBV5-6, TRBV5-1 and TRBV20-1 were among them.

cDNA libraries for TCR beta contained unique molecular identifiers. TCRdb analysed the PCR reads with MiXCR anew, one entry per CDR3 protein. The sample has 450,000 or so distinct CDR3 sequences, roughly 45% seen once. The CDR3 is 15 residues long. Trimming took 7 bases from V and 1 from J, leaving 11 bases between them. Material for sequencing was blood. The clonotype comes from a girl under 18 with multiple sclerosis. The chain is built from TRBV12-3 or TRBV12-4 and TRBJ2-6; possibly TRBD1 for D (5 bases). The CDR3: CASTPGFSGANVLTF. CDR3 DNA sequence: TGTGCCAGCACCCCAGGGTTTTCTGGGGCCAACGTCCTGACTTTC.